Below are 17 T cell receptor beta chains sequenced from a single sample in a study of T cells in Graves' hyperthyroidism and ophthalmopathy. Amplification of TCR beta CDR3 regions was performed using RNA transcripts as template. RT-PCR in the first round (using the HTBI primer set) targeted the TCR CDR3. TCRdb reprocessed the multiplex PCR reads with MiXCR, giving one entry per CDR3 protein. The table shows under 200,000 distinct CDR3 sequences, with less than 10% occurring only once. The material sequenced was blood. The receptors shown here come from a woman in her late teens or twenties with Graves' hyperthyroidism that later progressed to Graves' ophthalmopathy.

This clonotype was counted many times. The rearrangement uses TRBV6-1 and TRBJ1-3, with D possibly TRBD1 on 5 matching bases. This CDR3 contains 15 residues. CDR1 is MNHNS and CDR2 is SASEGT in the germline V gene. The V and J ends lost 6 bases and 4 bases respectively, with 16 bases between them. In nucleotides, the CDR3 is TGTGCCAGCAGAAGCACCGGGACTGCAGGAAACACCATATATTTT. Residues: CASRSTGTAGNTIYF.

This clonotype was recorded many times. The chain recombines TRBV7-8 with TRBJ2-1; D gene ambiguous. Germline CDR1 reads SGHVS; CDR2 reads FQNEAQ. The length of the CDR3 is 13 residues. The V gene lost 2 bases and the J gene lost 8 bases, with 10 bases spanning the gap. The CDR3 sequence: CASSLRWGHEQFF. In DNA form, the CDR3 reads TGTGCCAGCAGCTTAAGGTGGGGTCATGAGCAGTTCTTC.

The J gene is TRBJ1-1, the V gene TRBV5-5, with D possibly TRBD1 on 6 matching bases. This CDR3 spans 16 amino acids. The ends were cut back, 0 bases at V and 3 bases at J, with 15 bases in the middle. The germline V gene has CDR1 SGHKS and CDR2 YYEKEE (reference sequence). The CDR3 coding sequence is TGTGCCAGCAGCTTGGCCGGGGGTGGACAGTACACTGAAGCTTTCTTT. Amino acids: CASSLAGGGQYTEAFF.

This clonotype was detected many times. V gene TRBV7-8 combines with J gene TRBJ1-1, with D possibly matching TRBD1 (6 bases). Germline-derived CDR1 and CDR2 are SGHVS and FQNEAQ. The CDR3 covers 19 residues. The V end lost 5 bases, the J end lost 1 base, and 26 bases lay between the germline ends. CDR3 amino acids: CASSRTKVKTGTQNTEAFF. DNA for the CDR3: TGTGCCAGCAGCAGAACGAAGGTAAAAACAGGGACCCAGAACACTGAAGCTTTCTTT.

This clonotype has at least ten counts. The rearrangement links TRBV6-1 to TRBJ1-5; 7 nucleotides line up with TRBD1. CDR1 is MNHNS, CDR2 SASEGT, per germline. This CDR3 has 24 residues. Trimming cost V 6 bases and J 4 bases; bases outside gene matches: 36. This CDR3 reads CASSQAGLVLEQGSTIRRNQPQHF. In DNA, the CDR3 is TGTGCCAGCAGCCAAGCGGGTTTGGTTTTAGAACAGGGGAGTACAATAAGGAGAAATCAGCCCCAGCATTTT.

Many counts were recorded for this clonotype. This chain connects TRBV28 to TRBJ1-3; unclear D gene. Trimming removed 3 bases at V and 0 bases at J, with 12 bases between. Germline V gene data show CDR1 as MDHEN and CDR2 as SYDVKM. The CDR3 loop spans 16 amino acids. The CDR3 spells CASSLPRISSGNTIYF. The CDR3 bases are TGTGCCAGCAGTTTGCCCCGGATTAGCTCTGGAAACACCATATATTTT.

This clonotype was detected ten times or more. This chain joins TRBV20-1 and TRBJ1-6, with D possibly being TRBD1 (6 bases). Germline CDR1 is DFQATT and CDR2 is SNEGSKA (reference sequence). The CDR3 extends over 15 amino acids. Trimming stripped 3 bases from V and 6 bases from J, with 15 bases between. The CDR3 here is CSASRGGLGNSPLHF. The CDR3 DNA reads TGCAGTGCTAGCAGGGGAGGTTTGGGTAATTCACCCCTCCACTTT.

The table lists this clonotype with many counts. J is TRBJ2-3 and V is TRBV18; D call uncertain. The CDR3 has 12 residues. Trimming took off 2 bases at V and 6 bases at J, with 6 bases between the two ends. Germline CDR1 reads KGHSH; CDR2 reads LQKENI. This CDR3 reads CASSPRVDTQYF. CDR3 DNA: TGTGCCAGCTCACCAAGGGTCGATACGCAGTATTTT. Complete variable domain (other parts from reference TRBV18 and TRBJ2-3): NAGVMQNPRHLVRRRGQEARLRCSPMKGHSHVYWYRQLPEEGLKFMVYLQKENIIDESGMPKERFSAEFPKEGPSILRIQQVVRGDSAAYFCASSPRVDTQYFGPGTRLTVL.

This clonotype came up many times. The CDR3 loop reads CASSLGPGANYGYTF. The CDR3 DNA is TGTGCCAGCAGTTTAGGGCCGGGGGCGAACTATGGCTACACCTTC. This rearrangement joins TRBV12-3 or TRBV12-4 to TRBJ1-2; the D gene is possibly TRBD1 (6 bases). CDR3 size: 15 residues. Trimming shortened V by 1 base and J by 2 bases, and 11 bases separated the two germline ends.

This chain links TRBV19 with TRBJ2-6; D is unresolved. The CDR3 contains 15 residues. V lost 4 bases, J lost 2 bases, and 9 bases lay in between. The V gene's germline CDR1 is LNHDA and CDR2 SQIVND (reference sequence). The CDR3 region has the DNA TGTGCCAGTAGTAATCAACGAACTGGGGCCAACGTCCTGACTTTC. Translating gives CASSNQRTGANVLTF.

At least ten counts were recorded for this clonotype. The CDR3 DNA is TGTGCCAGCAGTTACACGGCGGTCTATGGCTACACCTTC. Translation: CASSYTAVYGYTF. The chain has TRBV6-5 and TRBJ1-2; D not resolved. This CDR3 is 13 amino acids long. Germline values: CDR1 MNHEY, CDR2 SVGAGI. Trimming cost V 2 bases and J 4 bases, with 8 bases left between them.

There are many counts of this clonotype. The chain has TRBV12-5 and TRBJ1-1; TRBD1 agrees at 7 bases. The germline CDR1 and CDR2 sequences are LGHNT and FRNRAP. The junction had 12 bases not matched to a gene; V was cut back by 1 base and J by 7 bases. The length of the CDR3 is 16 residues. This CDR3 is CASGLDLDRFYVEAFF. The CDR3 DNA is TGTGCTAGTGGTTTGGACCTGGACAGGTTTTATGTTGAAGCTTTCTTT.

There are many counts of this clonotype. This CDR3 is CAISKTGSGASGANVLTF. In nucleotides, the CDR3 is TGTGCCATCAGTAAAACAGGGAGTGGGGCCTCTGGGGCCAACGTCCTGACTTTC. The chain is built from TRBV10-3 and TRBJ2-6; D is possibly TRBD1 (6 bases). The germline V gene has CDR1 ENHRY and CDR2 SYGVKD. Trimming took off 5 bases at V and 0 bases at J, with 17 bases between the two ends. The CDR3 loop spans 18 amino acids.

The chain is built from TRBV20-1 and TRBJ2-6; 7 positions agree with TRBD2. Germline assignment: CDR1 DFQATT and CDR2 SNEGSKA (reference sequence). The length of the CDR3 is 18 residues. Trimming took 6 bases from V and 0 from J; bases not matched to a gene: 14. The CDR3 DNA follows: TGCAGTGCACACAGCCCGGGGGGAGCCGACTCTGGGGCCAACGTCCTGACTTTC. Amino acids: CSAHSPGGADSGANVLTF.

In the case of this clonotype: Since a much larger clone is just one base distant, this may be a read error. This chain links TRBV27 with TRBJ1-5, with D possibly matching TRBD1 (6 bases). The CDR3 is made up of 15 amino acids. Germline V gene lookup returns CDR1 MNHEY and CDR2 SMNVEV (reference sequence). Trimming shortened V by 5 bases and J by 8 bases, and 19 bases separated the two germline ends. CDR3 in DNA: TGTGCCAGCAGTCCGACGGCCCAAGGGGGTGAGCCCCAGCATTTT. Amino acid sequence: CASSPTAQGGEPQHF.

V gene TRBV11-2 combines with J gene TRBJ2-5; TRBD2 matches 9 bases. CDR1 and CDR2 from the germline V gene are SGHAT and FQNNGV. V lost 2 bases, J lost 4 bases, and 5 bases stayed unmatched. The length of the CDR3 is 15 residues. The CDR3 DNA reads as TGTGCCAGCAGCTTAAATAGCGGGAGAGGAGAGACCCAGTACTTC. Amino acids: CASSLNSGRGETQYF.

At least ten counts were recorded for this clonotype. The rearrangement uses TRBV12-3 or TRBV12-4 and TRBJ2-7; 7 bases match TRBD2. J gave up 3 bases and V 8 bases, and 10 bases lay outside the gene matches. The CDR3 runs to 14 residues. The chain's CDR3 is CASGPGTIIYEQYF. The CDR3 DNA reads TGTGCCAGCGGACCTGGGACTATTATCTACGAGCAGTACTTC.